A single sample is the source of the 29 T cell receptor beta chains below, sequenced in a study of shared clonotypes between healthy human individuals. Here immunoSEQ multiplex PCR was the method, and the copy in TCRdb shows in-frame clones only, minus some. Of about 380,000 clones in the sample, about 96% are singletons; the top ten hold about 0.34%. The sample consisted of memory CD8+ T cells sorted from blood. Subset specified: CD45RO+ cells pooled with CCR7-negative TemRA cells. These receptors were collected from a man aged 25-45 years in good health.

The chain employs TRBV9 and TRBJ2-7; D possibly matches TRBD1 or TRBD2 (5 bases each). The CDR3 sequence is 15 residues long. Germline values: CDR1 SGDLS, CDR2 YYNGEE. Trimming pared 0 bases from V and 3 bases from J, leaving 13 bases between. The CDR3 region is CASSVAPGTLYEQYF. CDR3 bases: TGTGCCAGCAGCGTAGCTCCCGGGACCCTCTACGAGCAGTACTTC.

This chain joins TRBV5-1 and TRBJ2-5, with 9 bases identical to TRBD1. The CDR3 length is 14 residues. V was clipped by 4 bases and J by 5 bases; unmatched bases: 6. The germline V gene has CDR1 SGHRS and CDR2 YFSETQ. The CDR3 sequence is CASSTGQGRETQYF. CDR3 DNA sequence: TGCGCCAGCAGCACCGGACAGGGGAGGGAGACCCAGTACTTC.

This sequence joins TRBV5-6 and TRBJ2-1, with TRBD2 as a possible D gene (6 bases). The V gene lost 3 bases and the J gene lost 0 bases, with 10 bases spanning the gap. The length of the CDR3 is 15 residues. CDR1 is SGHDT, CDR2 YYEEEE, per germline. CDR3 nucleotides: TGTGCCAGCAGCTCCGGACTAAGCTCCTACAATGAGCAGTTCTTC. The encoded protein is CASSSGLSSYNEQFF.

This clone was seen just once. V usage is TRBV28 and J usage is TRBJ2-2, with TRBD1 identical over 10 bases. This CDR3 spans 16 amino acids. Germline V gene data show CDR1 as MDHEN and CDR2 as SYDVKM. Trimming took 2 bases from V and 6 from J; bases not matched to a gene: 6. The CDR3 loop reads CASSLRDRGISGELFF. The CDR3 DNA reads TGTGCCAGCAGTTTAAGGGACAGGGGAATTTCCGGGGAGCTGTTTTTT.

The chain employs TRBV30 and TRBJ2-5; 7 bases align to TRBD2. V lost 6 bases and J lost 1; bases outside the gene matches: 11. This CDR3 contains 15 residues. Germline values: CDR1 GTSNPN, CDR2 SVGIG (reference sequence). CDR3 amino acids: CACLIPSGLQETQYF. DNA for the CDR3: TGTGCCTGCCTCATACCTAGCGGACTCCAAGAGACCCAGTACTTC.

This chain joins TRBV25-1 and TRBJ2-7; 7 bases align to TRBD1. V lost 6 bases, J lost 1 base, and 0 bases stayed unmatched. Per germline, CDR1 MGHDK and CDR2 SYGVNS. This CDR3 is 12 amino acids long. CDR3 nucleotides: TGTGCCAGCAGACAGGGGTCCTACGAGCAGTACTTC. It yields the protein CASRQGSYEQYF.

V is TRBV10-1 and J is TRBJ2-3; 12 nucleotides agree with TRBD2. This CDR3 has 15 residues. V was clipped by 6 bases and J by 3 bases; unmatched bases: 4. Germline CDR1 is WNHNN and CDR2 is SYGVQD (reference sequence). The DNA for the CDR3 is TGCGCCAGCAGCACCGGGACTAGCGGGACAGATACGCAGTATTTT. Translated: CASSTGTSGTDTQYF.

The chain couples TRBV28 to TRBJ1-2; weak D call: TRBD1 (5 bases). The CDR3 length is 13 residues. In germline, CDR1 is MDHEN, CDR2 SYDVKM. Deletions cut 5 bases from V and 4 bases from J, with 11 bases between. The CDR3, as DNA: TGTGCCAGCAGTAAAGGGGCAATCTATGGCTACACCTTC. It specifies CASSKGAIYGYTF.

The count of this clone is one. The rearrangement joins TRBV7-8 to TRBJ2-7; D might be TRBD1 (5 bases). CDR3 size: 14 residues. Germline V lookup: CDR1 SGHVS, CDR2 FQNEAQ. Trimming removed 5 bases at V and 0 bases at J, with 11 bases between. CDR3 nucleotides: TGTGCCAGCAGCCACGCCGGACACTCCTACGAGCAGTACTTC. It translates to CASSHAGHSYEQYF.

This chain connects TRBV11-2 to TRBJ1-3, with a weak D call TRBD1 (6 bases). Germline V lookup: CDR1 SGHAT, CDR2 FQNNGV. The CDR3 has 15 residues. V shed 4 bases and J shed 0 bases, with 10 bases lying between them. The CDR3 sequence: CASSSGAFSGNTIYF. The DNA for the CDR3 is TGTGCCAGCAGCTCAGGGGCCTTCTCTGGAAACACCATATATTTT.

As for this clone: Distinct nucleotide sequences in the sample also encode this CDR3. This chain connects TRBV5-1 to TRBJ2-7; no clear D. V dropped 0 bases and J dropped 1 base, with 5 bases sitting between them. Per germline, CDR1 SGHRS and CDR2 YFSETQ. The length of the CDR3 is 13 residues. This chain's CDR3 is CASSLVGSYEQYF. The CDR3 DNA reads TGCGCCAGCAGCTTGGTGGGTTCCTACGAGCAGTACTTC.

J is TRBJ1-5 and V is TRBV19; D perhaps matches TRBD1 (6 bases). This CDR3 spans 14 amino acids. Trimming removed 4 bases at V and 1 base at J, with 8 bases between. Germline values: CDR1 LNHDA, CDR2 SQIVND (reference sequence). The CDR3: CASSSDRSNQPQHF. CDR3 nucleotides: TGTGCCAGTAGTAGCGACAGGAGCAATCAGCCCCAGCATTTT.

This clone was recorded once. The chain links TRBV5-1 to TRBJ2-2; maybe TRBD1 (5 bases). The CDR3 consists of 17 residues. CDR1 and CDR2 (germline): SGHRS, YFSETQ. Trimming cost V 2 bases and J 0 bases, with 14 bases left between them. The CDR3 is CASSLLGRIANTGELFF. As DNA, the CDR3 is TGCGCCAGCAGCTTATTGGGGCGTATCGCGAACACCGGGGAGCTGTTTTTT.

The genes are TRBV27 and TRBJ2-4; 8 bases match TRBD2. Germline lookup yields CDR1 MNHEY and CDR2 SMNVEV (reference sequence). J gave up 0 bases and V 2 bases, and 0 bases lay outside the gene matches. This CDR3 contains 15 residues. CDR3: CASSLLAGAKNIQYF. Here the CDR3 DNA reads TGTGCCAGCAGTTTACTAGCGGGAGCCAAAAACATTCAGTACTTC.

This chain connects TRBV7-2 to TRBJ2-3; 9 bases fit TRBD2. The V gene end was trimmed by 4 bases and the J gene end by 8 bases; junction bases not matched to a gene: 19. This CDR3 comprises 18 residues. CDR1 and CDR2 (germline): SGHTA, FQGNSA. As DNA, the CDR3 is TGTGCCAGCAGCTCTCTTTGGGGAGGGGGTAGCGGGAGAGGTACGCAGTATTTT. Translated, it gives CASSSLWGGGSGRGTQYF.

V and J are TRBV19 and TRBJ1-2; 8 positions match TRBD1. The CDR3 runs 16 residues. V shed 5 bases, J shed 5 bases, and the junction held 13 bases outside the gene matches. Germline V gene sequence: CDR1 LNHDA, CDR2 SQIVND (reference sequence). CDR3 in amino acids: CASSLFRRQGIYGYTF. The CDR3 DNA is TGTGCCAGTAGTCTCTTCCGCCGACAGGGGATTTATGGCTACACCTTC.

CDR3 in DNA: TGCGCCAGCAGTCAAACTAGCGGGAGGCGGAATGAGCAGTTCTTC. It translates to CASSQTSGRRNEQFF. The J gene is TRBJ2-1, the V gene TRBV10-2; TRBD2 matches at 12 bases. Germline values: CDR1 WSHSY, CDR2 SAAADI. V was clipped by 5 bases and J by 7 bases; unmatched bases: 6. CDR3 length: 15 amino acids.

Concerning this clone itself: Other DNA sequences in the same sample also yield this CDR3. The chain couples TRBV5-4 to TRBJ2-3; no clear D gene. The CDR3 loop spans 13 amino acids. V was cut by 0 bases and J by 4 bases, with 6 bases left in between. Germline CDR1 SGHNT, CDR2 YYREEE (reference sequence). The CDR3 DNA is TGTGCCAGCAGCTTGGCAGGCCCAGATACGCAGTATTTT. Encoded protein: CASSLAGPDTQYF. The full variable domain, completed using reference TRBV5-4 and TRBJ2-3, is ETGVTQSPTHLIKTRGQQVTLRCSSQSGHNTVSWYQQALGQGPQFIFQYYREEENGRGNFPPRFSGLQFPNYSSELNVNALELDDSALYLCASSLAGPDTQYFGPGTRLTVL.

The DNA of the CDR3 is TGTGCCAGCTCACCGGGGGACAGGGCCATCCAAGAGACCCAGTACTTC. Translated: CASSPGDRAIQETQYF. V and J are TRBV18 and TRBJ2-5; 9 bases fit TRBD1. The CDR3 is made up of 16 amino acids. In germline, CDR1 is KGHSH, CDR2 LQKENI. J gave up 1 base and V 3 bases, and 6 bases lay outside the gene matches. Together with reference TRBV18 and TRBJ2-5, the CDR3 gives the full variable domain: NAGVMQNPRHLVRRRGQEARLRCSPMKGHSHVYWYRQLPEEGLKFMVYLQKENIIDESGMPKERFSAEFPKEGPSILRIQQVVRGDSAAYFCASSPGDRAIQETQYFGPGTRLLVL.

The CDR3 region has the DNA TGTGCCAGCAGTTACTGGGGGACCCAGTACTTC. Residues: CASSYWGTQYF. This chain connects TRBV6-5 to TRBJ2-5, with D uncertain. CDR3 length: 11 amino acids. V was shortened by 1 base and J by 7 bases, with 4 bases between the two germline ends. Germline CDR1 and CDR2: MNHEY and SVGAGI.

This chain connects TRBV30 to TRBJ2-5, with 9 bases matching TRBD1. J lost 9 bases, V lost 1 base, and 12 bases had no gene match. Germline CDR1 is GTSNPN and CDR2 is SVGIG (reference sequence). This CDR3 contains 15 residues. CDR3 amino acids: CAWSDYRGREGAQYF. Written as DNA, the CDR3 is TGTGCCTGGAGTGACTACAGGGGGCGCGAAGGGGCCCAGTACTTC.

The chain has TRBV18 and TRBJ1-6, with TRBD1 as a possible D gene (6 bases). This CDR3 region has 15 residues. Trimming removed 3 bases at V and 7 bases at J, with 13 bases between. Germline V gene data show CDR1 as KGHSH and CDR2 as LQKENI. CDR3 DNA: TGTGCCAGCTCACCCGGACAGTTTCCCAATTCACCCCTCCACTTT. Protein product: CASSPGQFPNSPLHF.

As for this clone: This same CDR3 is encoded by further DNA sequences in the sample. The chain links TRBV11-3 to TRBJ2-1; the D is unclear. V dropped 1 base and J dropped 4 bases, with 2 bases sitting between them. CDR3 size: 12 residues. Looked up from germline, CDR1 is SGHNT and CDR2 is YENEEA. DNA of the CDR3: TGTGCCAGCAGCTTAGGGTACAATGAGCAGTTCTTC. Translation gives CASSLGYNEQFF.

The chain is built from TRBV5-1 and TRBJ2-3; 13 bases are a match to TRBD2. Germline V gene lookup returns CDR1 SGHRS and CDR2 YFSETQ. The V segment lost 5 bases and the J segment 2 bases; nucleotides outside the gene matches: 8. The CDR3 loop spans 17 amino acids. CDR3 bases: TGCGCCAGCAGTCCCCCGGGACTAGCGGGGCACACAGATACGCAGTATTTT. Translated: CASSPPGLAGHTDTQYF.

V usage is TRBV7-9 and J usage is TRBJ2-1; D unresolved. The germline V gene has CDR1 SEHNR and CDR2 FQNEAQ (reference sequence). V lost 1 base and J 6 bases, leaving 7 bases between the germline ends. The length of the CDR3 is 13 residues. The CDR3 sequence: CASSLVRANEQFF. The CDR3 nucleotides read TGTGCCAGCAGCTTAGTCCGGGCCAATGAGCAGTTCTTC.

As for this clone: The same CDR3 arises from other DNA sequences in this sample as well. The V and J genes are TRBV5-1 and TRBJ2-1; no clear D. The CDR3 loop spans 11 amino acids. V was clipped by 0 bases and J by 10 bases, with 5 bases between them. Germline V CDR1 and CDR2: SGHRS, YFSETQ. CDR3 sequence reads: CASSLVGEQFF. The CDR3 region has the DNA TGCGCCAGCAGCTTGGTAGGGGAGCAGTTCTTC. Full variable domain (missing parts from reference TRBV5-1 and TRBJ2-1): KAGVTQTPRYLIKTRGQQVTLSCSPISGHRSVSWYQQTPGQGLQFLFEYFSETQRNKGNFPGRFSGRQFSNSRSEMNVSTLELGDSALYLCASSLVGEQFFGPGTRLTVL.

The rearrangement links TRBV7-9 to TRBJ2-3, with TRBD2 identical over 7 bases. Germline V gives CDR1 SEHNR, CDR2 FQNEAQ (reference sequence). J lost 2 bases, V lost 1 base, and 12 bases had no gene match. The CDR3 spans 18 residues. CDR3 in amino acids: CASSLDSAGAHFTDTQYF. As DNA, the CDR3 is TGTGCCAGCAGCTTAGACTCGGCGGGAGCGCACTTCACAGATACGCAGTATTTT. Looking up the rest from reference TRBV7-9 and TRBJ2-3 gives the full variable domain: DTGVSQNPRHKITKRGQNVTFRCDPISEHNRLYWYRQTLGQGPEFLTYFQNEAQLEKSRLLSDRFSAERPKGSFSTLEIQRTEQGDSAMYLCASSLDSAGAHFTDTQYFGPGTRLTVL.

The CDR3 coding sequence is TGTGCCAGCAGTGAGGGGGGCACTGGCTACACCTTC. This gives the protein CASSEGGTGYTF. This chain connects TRBV2 to TRBJ1-2; D might be TRBD1 (6 bases). Germline CDR1 and CDR2: SNHLY and FYNNEI. V was shortened by 3 bases and J by 7 bases, with 9 bases between the two germline ends. This CDR3 contains 12 residues.

This chain joins TRBV7-9 and TRBJ1-1; D unresolved. This CDR3 spans 13 amino acids. Looked up from germline, CDR1 is SEHNR and CDR2 is FQNEAQ (reference sequence). The V and J ends lost 5 bases and 6 bases respectively, with 13 bases between them. CDR3 loop: CASSPVVGAEAFF. The CDR3 region has the DNA TGTGCCAGCAGCCCGGTTGTAGGCGCTGAAGCTTTCTTT.